The 10 T cell receptor beta chains presented below share a single source sample, sequenced in a study of T-cell memory formation after mild COVID-19. Using its own MiXCR run on the 5' RACE reads, TCRdb lists one record per CDR3 protein. The sample carries fewer than 300,000 distinct CDR3 sequences, roughly 18% recorded once. Sequenced material: PBMCs or a T cell subset sorted from them (not recorded which). These receptors were obtained from a man in his late teens or twenties who had mild COVID-19 (a few samples of this study predate the infection). Cell type and time point are not known.

The chain recombines TRBV6-2 or TRBV6-3 with TRBJ1-5; TRBD1 matches 8 bases. Germline CDR1 MNHEY, CDR2 SVGEGT. The CDR3 runs to 14 residues. V dropped 7 bases and J dropped 5; count of bases not matched to a gene: 7. The CDR3 DNA sequence: TGTGCCAGCACCTGGGCAGGGGGCGATCAGCCCCAGCATTTT. Amino acid sequence: CASTWAGGDQPQHF.

This clonotype was recorded a few times. The chain employs TRBV5-1 and TRBJ2-2, with a tentative D call TRBD2 (6 bases). CDR3 length: 13 amino acids. Trimming pared 2 bases from V and 11 bases from J, leaving 13 bases between. The germline CDR1 and CDR2 sequences are SGHRS and YFSETQ. DNA for the CDR3: TGCGCCAGCAGCTTCCAGGTAGCGGAAGAGCTGTTTTTT. Amino acids: CASSFQVAEELFF.

The CDR3 loop is CATSTGPGRRGETQYF. For the CDR3, the DNA is TGTGCCACCAGCACAGGTCCGGGACGTCGAGGGGAGACCCAGTACTTC. The J gene is TRBJ2-5, the V gene TRBV15; D could derive from TRBD1 or TRBD2 (5 bases each). Germline values: CDR1 LNHNV, CDR2 YYDKDF (reference sequence). The CDR3 length is 16 residues. Trimming stripped 4 bases from V and 5 bases from J, with 20 bases between.

This clonotype was recorded a few times. The V and J genes are TRBV4-1 and TRBJ1-1, with no clear D. From germline, CDR1 is MGHRA and CDR2 YSYEKL. V shed 4 bases and J shed 1 base, with 13 bases lying between them. The CDR3 has 15 amino acids. This chain's CDR3 is CASSLGGSRNTEAFF. In DNA, the CDR3 is TGCGCCAGCAGCCTCGGAGGCAGCAGGAACACTGAAGCTTTCTTT.

The chain uses TRBV20-1 and TRBJ1-5; no firm D call. CDR1 and CDR2 from the germline V gene are DFQATT and SNEGSKA (reference sequence). There are 15 residues in the CDR3. The ends were cut back, 1 base at V and 0 bases at J, with 10 bases in the middle. The CDR3 sequence: CSARVGQDSNQPQHF. The CDR3 coding sequence is TGCAGTGCTAGAGTGGGCCAGGATAGCAATCAGCCCCAGCATTTT.

In its sample, this clonotype was seen a few times. This rearrangement joins TRBV29-1 to TRBJ1-1; TRBD1 aligns across 8 bases. This CDR3 spans 15 amino acids. Trimming at V came to 2 bases and at J to 1 base, leaving 6 bases not matched to a gene. CDR1 SQVTM and CDR2 ANQGSEA come from the germline V gene. CDR3 sequence: CSVEILDRANTEAFF. The CDR3 DNA reads TGCAGCGTTGAAATTTTGGACAGGGCGAACACTGAAGCTTTCTTT.

This rearrangement joins TRBV19 to TRBJ2-7; D could derive from TRBD1 or TRBD2 (5 bases each). CDR3 length: 12 amino acids. The V end lost 7 bases, the J end lost 3 bases, and 10 bases lay between the germline ends. Germline assignment: CDR1 LNHDA and CDR2 SQIVND (reference sequence). CDR3 residues: CASTGTGYEQYF. CDR3 DNA: TGTGCCAGTACAGGGACGGGCTACGAGCAGTACTTC.

This rearrangement joins TRBV12-3 or TRBV12-4 to TRBJ2-1; D unclear. The V and J ends lost 6 bases and 7 bases respectively, with 10 bases between them. The CDR3 extends over 12 amino acids. The CDR3 loop is CASSPETNEQFF. Here the CDR3 DNA reads TGTGCCAGCAGCCCCGAGACTAATGAGCAGTTCTTC.

This clonotype was recorded a few times. This chain links TRBV6-5 with TRBJ1-6; TRBD1 might be the D (6 bases). Germline lookup yields CDR1 MNHEY and CDR2 SVGAGI. The CDR3 covers 12 residues. Trimming removed 5 bases at V and 15 bases at J, with 14 bases between. This CDR3 reads CASSKQGGLLHF. In nucleotides, the CDR3 is TGTGCCAGCAGTAAACAGGGAGGTCTCCTCCACTTT.

V is TRBV6-5 and J is TRBJ2-7, with D maybe TRBD2 (7 bases). V was cut by 7 bases and J by 3 bases, with 16 bases left in between. This CDR3 has 14 residues. Germline CDR1 MNHEY, CDR2 SVGAGI. The CDR3 reads CASKLGRGHYEQYF. The CDR3 DNA follows: TGTGCCAGCAAGCTGGGGCGGGGGCACTACGAGCAGTACTTC.